A single sample is the source of the 16 T cell receptor beta chains below, sequenced in a study of cytomegalovirus exposure and HLA in healthy donors. Only in-frame clones appear in the TCRdb table, and some are missing; sequencing was by immunoSEQ multiplex PCR. The sample has about 200,000 clones, 80% to 90% seen once. Sequencing was performed on PBMCs. These receptor sequences come from a woman between 25 and 40 years old in good health and CMV-seropositive.

This clone was observed a few times. This chain uses TRBV28 with TRBJ1-2, with D hard to call. The germline gives CDR1 MDHEN, CDR2 SYDVKM. The CDR3 extends over 13 amino acids. With 6 bases removed from V and 1 base from J, the gap between germline ends came to 9 bases. Written as DNA, the CDR3 is TGTGCCAGCAGGGCGGGTGTTAACTATGGCTACACCTTC. Its protein is CASRAGVNYGYTF.

The J gene is TRBJ2-7, the V gene TRBV6-5; 7 bases fit TRBD2. Germline trimming cut 5 bases from V and 8 bases from J; bases unmatched to any gene: 12. The CDR3 is 14 amino acids. Looked up from germline, CDR1 is MNHEY and CDR2 is SVGAGI. The CDR3 nucleotides are TGTGCCAGCAGTGAAGTGGGGGGGACGGTAAAGCAGTACTTC. This translates into CASSEVGGTVKQYF.

This clone has a single count. V is TRBV6-5 and J is TRBJ1-2, with a tentative D call TRBD1 (6 bases). Trimming shortened V by 8 bases and J by 2 bases, and 15 bases separated the two germline ends. The length of the CDR3 is 14 residues. Germline CDR1 is MNHEY and CDR2 is SVGAGI. CDR3 sequence: CASWEGGLNYGYTF. In DNA, the CDR3 is TGTGCCAGCTGGGAGGGGGGGTTAAACTATGGCTACACCTTC.

V and J are TRBV2 and TRBJ2-7, with a tentative D call TRBD1 (6 bases). Germline V gene sequence: CDR1 SNHLY, CDR2 FYNNEI. The CDR3 sequence is 14 residues long. V shed 5 bases and J shed 2 bases, with 13 bases lying between them. The CDR3 loop reads CASSFQGQTYEQYF. Written as DNA, the CDR3 is TGTGCCAGCAGTTTTCAAGGACAGACCTACGAGCAGTACTTC.

The chain has TRBV15 and TRBJ1-1, with D unresolved. The V gene's germline CDR1 is LNHNV and CDR2 YYDKDF (reference sequence). The V and J ends lost 0 bases and 6 bases respectively, with 8 bases between them. The CDR3 length is 13 residues. The CDR3 DNA is TGTGCCACCAGCAGAGATCTAACAGCTGAAGCTTTCTTT. This encodes CATSRDLTAEAFF. The full variable domain, its missing parts supplied by reference TRBV15 and TRBJ1-1, is DAMVIQNPRYQVTQFGKPVTLSCSQTLNHNVMYWYQQKSSQAPKLLFHYYDKDFNNEADTPDNFQSRRPNTSFCFLDIRSPGLGDTAMYLCATSRDLTAEAFFGQGTRLTVV.

V gene TRBV6-1 combines with J gene TRBJ2-1; tentative D call: TRBD2 (6 bases). The V and J ends lost 2 bases and 6 bases respectively, with 14 bases between them. Germline V lookup: CDR1 MNHNS, CDR2 SASEGT. This CDR3 region has 15 residues. CDR3 loop: CASSEMGGRFNEQFF. The CDR3, as DNA: TGTGCCAGCAGTGAAATGGGGGGACGATTCAATGAGCAGTTCTTC.

The chain joins TRBV30 to TRBJ2-5; 11 bases agree with TRBD2. The CDR3 totals 15 residues. CDR1 is GTSNPN, CDR2 SVGIG, per germline (reference sequence). The junction had 8 bases not matched to a gene; V was cut back by 3 bases and J by 5 bases. The CDR3 coding sequence is TGTGCCTGGAGCGAGAGACTAGCGGGAATGGAGACCCAGTACTTC. Protein product: CAWSERLAGMETQYF.

The count of this clone is one. The V and J genes are TRBV5-8 and TRBJ1-2; 10 bases map to TRBD1. The CDR3 covers 14 residues. Germline V gene sequence: CDR1 SGHTS, CDR2 YDEGEE. V lost 5 bases, J lost 8 bases, and 9 bases stayed unmatched. The CDR3, as DNA: TGTGCCAGCAGAGAGCCGGGACAGGGGCAAGGCTACACCTTC. The encoded protein is CASREPGQGQGYTF.

V and J are TRBV7-6 and TRBJ1-1; D unclear. Germline CDR1 is SGHVS and CDR2 is FNYEAQ. The V end lost 0 bases, the J end lost 0 bases, and 5 bases lay between the germline ends. CDR3 size: 14 residues. The CDR3, as DNA: TGTGCCAGCAGCTTAGCAGCGATGAACACTGAAGCTTTCTTT. Protein product: CASSLAAMNTEAFF.

V usage is TRBV6-6 and J usage is TRBJ1-1; D is ambiguous. Per germline, CDR1 MNHNY and CDR2 SVGAGI (reference sequence). The CDR3 is made up of 14 amino acids. Trimming took 10 bases from V and 5 from J, leaving 20 bases between them. The CDR3 loop is CATQLGVKETEAFF. In nucleotides, the CDR3 is TGTGCCACCCAGCTGGGAGTGAAGGAGACTGAAGCTTTCTTT.

The gene calls are TRBV5-1 and TRBJ2-1, with 7 bases aligning to TRBD2. V lost 7 bases to trimming and J lost 7 bases; unmatched junction nucleotides: 8. There are 13 residues in the CDR3. Per germline, CDR1 SGHRS and CDR2 YFSETQ. The CDR3 DNA follows: TGCGCCAGCTCGGCGGGAGTAGGGAATGAGCAGTTCTTC. This gives the protein CASSAGVGNEQFF. The full variable domain, with the rest looked up from reference TRBV5-1 and TRBJ2-1, is KAGVTQTPRYLIKTRGQQVTLSCSPISGHRSVSWYQQTPGQGLQFLFEYFSETQRNKGNFPGRFSGRQFSNSRSEMNVSTLELGDSALYLCASSAGVGNEQFFGPGTRLTVL.

J is TRBJ1-2 and V is TRBV28; 11 nucleotides match TRBD1. CDR1 and CDR2 (germline): MDHEN, SYDVKM. The J segment lost 4 bases and the V segment lost 4 bases, leaving 8 bases of the junction unmatched. The length of the CDR3 is 16 residues. The CDR3 DNA is TGTGCCAGCAGTTCCTGGACAGGGGGCGATGGCTATGGCTACACCTTC. Its translation is CASSSWTGGDGYGYTF.

This chain connects TRBV6-5 to TRBJ1-5, with a possible D match to TRBD1 (5 bases). The length of the CDR3 is 14 residues. The germline gives CDR1 MNHEY, CDR2 SVGAGI. V was cut by 6 bases and J by 5 bases, with 14 bases left in between. Here the CDR3 reads CASSRNPTDQPQHF. CDR3 sequence (DNA): TGTGCCAGCAGCCGAAATCCGACAGATCAGCCCCAGCATTTT.

J is TRBJ2-3 and V is TRBV5-1, with D perhaps matching TRBD2 (5 bases). Trimming left V 5 bases short and J 1 base short, with 20 bases between. CDR1 and CDR2 (germline): SGHRS, YFSETQ. This CDR3 spans 17 amino acids. The CDR3 bases are TGCGCCAGCAGGTCCAACTTGCGGGTCTTAGGCACAGATACGCAGTATTTT. Protein sequence: CASRSNLRVLGTDTQYF.

This clone was recorded once. V and J are TRBV7-9 and TRBJ2-5; 13 nucleotides agree with TRBD2. The CDR3 spans 18 residues. V shed 4 bases, J shed 4 bases, and the junction held 12 bases outside the gene matches. Germline lookup yields CDR1 SEHNR and CDR2 FQNEAQ (reference sequence). CDR3 sequence (DNA): TGTGCCAGCAGCTCGATGCGAACGGGACTAGCGGGATTAGAGACCCAGTACTTC. It specifies CASSSMRTGLAGLETQYF.

The CDR3 bases are TGTGCCTATCGGGGGGCTGCTAATGAAAAACTGTTTTTT. It specifies CAYRGAANEKLFF. The genes are TRBV30 and TRBJ1-4; a weak D match, TRBD1 (6 bases). The CDR3 loop spans 13 amino acids. Germline V gene sequence: CDR1 GTSNPN, CDR2 SVGIG (reference sequence). V shed 7 bases and J shed 3 bases, with 12 bases lying between them. The whole variable domain, remainder taken from reference TRBV30 and TRBJ1-4, is SQTIHQWPATLVQPVGSPLSLECTVEGTSNPNLYWYRQAAGRGLQLLFYSVGIGQISSEVPQNLSASRPQDRQFILSSKKLLLSDSGFYLCAYRGAANEKLFFGSGTQLSVL.